Each of the 12 T cell receptor beta chains below was sequenced from the same sample in a study of beta chain features in type 1 diabetes. No antigen is known for these receptors. Study-level points and caveats: Type 1 diabetes patients had TCRB CDR3s that were shorter (moderately but significantly so) in all four CD4+ subsets.

The whole isolated RNA underwent reverse transcription, so sequencing captured expressed TCRB transcripts. Profiled with immunoSEQ multiplex PCR; TCRdb holds only in-frame clones, not every one. The table lists around 710,000 clones, roughly 12% of them singletons. Sequencing input: naive CD4+ T cells from blood. Receptor source: a man aged 30 to 39 with type 1 diabetes.

This chain connects TRBV7-2 to TRBJ2-2, with D maybe TRBD1 (5 bases). The V gene lost 5 bases and the J gene lost 6 bases, with 13 bases spanning the gap. This CDR3 spans 14 amino acids. CDR1 is SGHTA and CDR2 is FQGNSA in the germline V gene. Written as DNA, the CDR3 is TGTGCCAGCAGCCCGACCTTGGGGCCCGGGGAGCTGTTTTTT. Protein: CASSPTLGPGELFF. The full variable domain, rest sourced from reference TRBV7-2 and TRBJ2-2, is GAGVSQSPSNKVTEKGKDVELRCDPISGHTALYWYRQSLGQGLEFLIYFQGNSAPDKSGLPSDRFSAERTGGSVSTLTIQRTQQEDSAVYLCASSPTLGPGELFFGEGSRLTVL.

This sequence joins TRBV6-6 and TRBJ1-1; D is uncertain. V lost 2 bases and J 1 base, leaving 11 bases between the germline ends. Germline assignment: CDR1 MNHNY and CDR2 SVGAGI (reference sequence). The CDR3 has 15 residues. This CDR3 reads CASSYPGRENTEAFF. The CDR3 nucleotides read TGTGCCAGCAGTTACCCTGGACGAGAGAACACTGAAGCTTTCTTT.

The chain combines TRBV2 with TRBJ1-4; the D gene is possibly TRBD1 (5 bases). Germline CDR1 reads SNHLY; CDR2 reads FYNNEI. The germline V and J ends were trimmed by 8 bases and 3 bases, with 10 bases remaining between them. The CDR3 has 13 amino acids. CDR3 nucleotide sequence: TGTGCCAGCGGGGGTAGGGCTAATGAAAAACTGTTTTTT. This gives the protein CASGGRANEKLFF.

This clone was detected only a few times. CDR3 nucleotide sequence: TGTGCCAGCAGCTTAATTCAGGCGTCCTACGAGCAGTACTTC. It encodes CASSLIQASYEQYF. The chain recombines TRBV7-2 with TRBJ2-7; no firm D call. V lost 2 bases, J lost 1 base, and 9 bases lay in between. Germline lookup yields CDR1 SGHTA and CDR2 FQGNSA. The CDR3 has 14 residues.

The table lists this clone with a few counts. At the DNA level, this CDR3 is encoded by other sequences in the same sample as well. The chain combines TRBV7-2 with TRBJ2-5; 7 bases agree with TRBD1. V was clipped by 4 bases and J by 4 bases; unmatched bases: 3. The CDR3 length is 13 residues. Germline V lookup: CDR1 SGHTA, CDR2 FQGNSA. The CDR3 bases are TGTGCCAGCAGCTCAGACAGGGCAGAGACCCAGTACTTC. As protein: CASSSDRAETQYF.

The rearrangement uses TRBV7-2 and TRBJ2-1; D is perhaps TRBD1 or TRBD2 (5 bases each). V was trimmed by 1 base and J by 4 bases, leaving 14 bases between them. Germline loops: CDR1 SGHTA, CDR2 FQGNSA. This CDR3 spans 16 amino acids. CDR3 bases: TGTGCCAGCAGCTTAGTTGTGGGGACCCGGTACAATGAGCAGTTCTTC. Protein product: CASSLVVGTRYNEQFF.

This clone was picked up many times. The chain carries TRBV28 and TRBJ2-3; D is uncertain. CDR1 MDHEN and CDR2 SYDVKM come from the germline V gene. Trimming cost V 2 bases and J 5 bases, with 8 bases left between them. The CDR3 runs to 13 residues. DNA of the CDR3: TGTGCCAGCAGTTTAGCGGCACAAGATACGCAGTATTTT. Its translation: CASSLAAQDTQYF.

This clone appeared a few times. This rearrangement joins TRBV2 to TRBJ2-5; D remains unclear. This CDR3 contains 13 residues. The germline CDR1 and CDR2 sequences are SNHLY and FYNNEI. Trimming removed 6 bases from V and 3 bases from J, with 11 bases in between. CDR3 protein: CASSRVAEETQYF. In DNA form, the CDR3 reads TGTGCCAGCAGCCGTGTCGCAGAAGAGACCCAGTACTTC.

This clone was picked up a small number of times. The J gene is TRBJ2-3, the V gene TRBV15; possibly TRBD2 for D (5 bases). CDR1 and CDR2 (germline): LNHNV, YYDKDF (reference sequence). The CDR3 contains 14 residues. V lost 4 bases, J lost 1 base, and 9 bases lay in between. The CDR3 DNA reads TGTGCCACCAGCAAAAACGGGGGCACAGATACGCAGTATTTT. Protein sequence: CATSKNGGTDTQYF. Filled out from reference TRBV15 and TRBJ2-3, the complete variable domain reads DAMVIQNPRYQVTQFGKPVTLSCSQTLNHNVMYWYQQKSSQAPKLLFHYYDKDFNNEADTPDNFQSRRPNTSFCFLDIRSPGLGDTAMYLCATSKNGGTDTQYFGPGTRLTVL.

In DNA form, the CDR3 reads TGTGCCAGCACCAAGGGTGGGGGGACCGCCTACGAGCAGTACTTC. Protein: CASTKGGGTAYEQYF. The rearrangement joins TRBV6-5 to TRBJ2-7, with D maybe TRBD2 (6 bases). The CDR3 spans 15 residues. Trimming took off 7 bases at V and 2 bases at J, with 18 bases between the two ends. Germline V CDR1 and CDR2: MNHEY, SVGAGI.

The gene calls are TRBV5-4 and TRBJ1-2; possibly TRBD1 for D (5 bases). The CDR3 sequence is 15 residues long. Trimming left V 4 bases short and J 3 bases short, with 16 bases between. Germline values: CDR1 SGHNT, CDR2 YYREEE (reference sequence). CDR3 in DNA: TGTGCCAGCAGCATCGGACAAATAGGCCACTATGGCTACACCTTC. This codes for CASSIGQIGHYGYTF.

The V and J genes are TRBV30 and TRBJ2-7; no clear D gene. Germline V CDR1 and CDR2: GTSNPN, SVGIG (reference sequence). This CDR3 is 14 amino acids long. V lost 0 bases and J lost 0, with 9 bases in between. The CDR3 nucleotides are TGTGCCTGGAGTGTATCTGTTCTCTCCTACGAGCAGTACTTC. Amino acid sequence: CAWSVSVLSYEQYF. The full variable domain, with the rest looked up from reference TRBV30 and TRBJ2-7, is SQTIHQWPATLVQPVGSPLSLECTVEGTSNPNLYWYRQAAGRGLQLLFYSVGIGQISSEVPQNLSASRPQDRQFILSSKKLLLSDSGFYLCAWSVSVLSYEQYFGPGTRLTVT.